This entry describes one TCR beta chain. The antigen is undetermined. The data were taken from a study of T cell repertoires in cytomegalovirus infection. Study details: Indications of both CMV infection and matching HLA type were provided by public TCR beta signatures.

TCRdb reprocessed the reads with MiXCR, giving one entry per CDR3 protein. This sample carries 740,000 or so distinct CDR3 sequences, under 40% of them seen once, and the ten largest clones take under 3%. Broader study findings: HLA-C-restricted TCR beta clonotypes specific for CMV led the ex vivo response.

This CDR3 spans 15 amino acids. Trimming removed 3 bases at V and 2 bases at J, with 13 bases between. CDR1 is LNHDA and CDR2 is SQIVND in the germline V gene (reference sequence). The TCR originated in a human donor in good health (CMV status not recorded). Some clones in this sample may be carry-over from other donors' samples. What was sequenced was PBMCs. The chain carries TRBV19 and TRBJ2-5; D is possibly TRBD2 (5 bases). The CDR3 region is CASSIYSRGQETQYF. The CDR3 region has the DNA TGTGCCAGTAGTATCTATTCCCGGGGACAAGAGACCCAGTACTTC. Supplemented by reference TRBV19 and TRBJ2-5, the full variable domain reads DGGITQSPKYLFRKEGQNVTLSCEQNLNHDAMYWYRQDPGQGLRLIYYSQIVNDFQKGDIAEGYSVSREKKESFPLTVTSAQKNPTAFYLCASSIYSRGQETQYFGPGTRLLVL.